The clone carrying this T cell receptor (beta chain) was counted only a few times. Its matching antigen is unknown. This record belongs to a study of blood T cells in healthy people across ages. Findings of the study overall: The study lacked donor CMV status, which possibly confounded expanded clonotype changes.

A second about 7 to 11 cycle PCR used barcoded and J-beta primers. Each CDR3 protein gets one entry after TCRdb re-called the 5' RACE reads with MiXCR. Found here are 910,000 or so distinct CDR3 sequences, just over 50% of them singletons; the top ten hold 20% to 25%. At least 6 million PBMCs were isolated per sample. Extractions gave at least 6 micrograms of total RNA per sample. V was clipped by 0 bases and J by 7 bases, with 13 bases between them. Germline CDR1 reads MGHRA; CDR2 reads YSYEKL. The CDR3 totals 14 residues. The sequence came from a woman aged 60 to 75 in good health. Sample: blood. This chain connects TRBV4-1 to TRBJ2-7; D is ambiguous. DNA for the CDR3: TGCGCCAGCAGCCAAGAGGGGAAGTTTCGGGAGCAGTACTTC. It encodes CASSQEGKFREQYF.